This TCR beta chain was profiled in a study of cytomegalovirus exposure and HLA in healthy donors (dated 2017 in TCRdb). Some background on the complete study: An earlier analysis of some 600 of the donors reported about 280 Gb of sequence data and 117 million unique TCR beta sequences obtained from some 200 million T cells. Genome-wide SNP genotypes for about three fifths of the roughly 670 donors were used in a later genetic analysis, which treated that subset as a discovery cohort. Among several hundred genotyped donors of the cohort, an average of around 220,000 unique TCR beta nucleotide sequences was sequenced per donor, of which about 19% were non-productive. HLA typing included class I and class II loci at four-digit resolution. Of the approximately 400 genotyped donors, roughly 85% fell in the genetic ancestry cluster associated with self-reported Caucasian donors. Using immunosequencing, the study profiled T cell repertoires from around 670 subjects and related those repertoires to cytomegalovirus serostatus. Because of strong linkage in the cohort, roughly five DR-DQ haplotypes were treated as single units for association and clustering. Approximately 300 gigabases of sequencing data and around 85 million unique TCR sequences made up an early release that covered around 640 HLA-typed donors. The study aimed to test whether signatures of past pathogen exposure could be identified by cataloging public T cell receptors. Typing coverage differed by locus: A, B, C, DRB1 and DQB1 were typed in about 620-640 donors, DQA1 in 500 to 550, DPA1 in over 600, and DPB1 in around 490. All discovery cohort repertoires had been generated using a single sequencing platform. To decide whether each TCR beta V gene segment behaved as functional or pseudogenic, an earlier analysis of some 600 of the donors relied on high-throughput TCR beta sequencing. Rather than drawing on any new phenotypic data, the later analysis identified candidate immune exposures from TCR beta sequences and the way those sequences occurred across donors. To predict cytomegalovirus infection status, the study combined high-throughput TCR immunosequencing, statistical association of individual TCRs with disease status, and machine learning. Donor age, sex, ethnicity and CMV serostatus were compiled together with the repertoire data. A later analysis re-analyzed previously published TCR beta repertoires from hundreds of donors and added high-resolution HLA genotyping to study TCR occurrence patterns. A separate validation cohort of 100 to 150 different subjects was used in addition to the roughly 720-subject first cohort. What the research found in general, with its limitations: According to a later analysis, parvovirus B19, influenza, CMV and Epstein-Barr virus appeared linked to several top co-occurrence clusters. Cytomegalovirus status was reported to be diagnosed by the classifier with high specificity and sensitivity in both the original and validation cohorts. In an earlier analysis of several hundred of the donors, most TCR beta V segments were observed in productive rearrangements about 87% or about 30% of the time, broadly matching IMGT annotations. Over 15 rarely observed V segments, including chromosome 9 orphons, were excluded from the earlier analysis of about 610 of the donors because counts were too low. According to the authors, the approach could potentially be generalized to other disease states and immunological phenotypes. Immune exposure information for the cohort was limited to CMV serostatus. At a false discovery rate of 0.05, a later analysis linked about 17,000 TCR beta sequences to specific HLA alleles. Three of the identified cytomegalovirus-associated TCR beta chains were confirmed in vitro to be specific for cytomegalovirus antigens. In a later analysis, the rate of TCR association differed among HLA loci, with DRB1 alleles having the most associated TCRs and HLA-C alleles having the fewest. When HLA alleles, especially DR and DQ, strongly co-occurred, attributing TCR associations to individual alleles was difficult. Compared with equally common non-associated chains, HLA-associated TCR beta chains in a later analysis were more clonally expanded and had lower generation probabilities. A later genetic analysis associated a missense DCLRE1C variant with V-gene and J-gene trimming of TCR beta chains, and an independent cohort replicated the association. Linkage disequilibrium might explain the correlated functional status among segregating V segments, but an unknown experimental factor could not be ruled out. Some IMGT-functional V segments, including TRBV6-2 and TRBV6-3, could not be distinguished by the 87-base-pair reads and were therefore excluded. Most TCR sequences were observed very rarely across donors, whereas some public TCRs were present in many individuals. Presence/absence analyses assumed roughly uniform sequencing depth across donors, an assumption that may not hold. Because some donors lacked HLA typing at each locus, the association tests relied only on the typed subset. The sequencing pipeline was judged likely to have produced a cluster of highly shared sequence variants as a technical artifact. Only TCR beta chains were sequenced in this cohort, and the absence of alpha or paired-chain data limited detectable features. Compared with the roughly 670-donor mean, donors in an Asian-associated ancestry cluster had fewer N-insertions in productive TCRs, according to a later genetic analysis. A total of 150 to 200 TCR beta chains were listed by the study as associated with cytomegalovirus. According to a later analysis, most CMV-associated TCR beta chains appeared to be HLA-restricted, and the HLA associations seemed to be driven largely by CMV exposure. A further reported finding was that TCR beta sequences accurately predicted the HLA-A and HLA-B alleles for most subjects in the first cohort.

Receptor amplification or capture employed the immunoSEQ multiplex PCR assay. A mixture of 60 forward primers for TCR Vbeta segments and 13 reverse primers for TCR Jbeta segments was used in the multiplex PCR. A multiplex PCR assay on genomic DNA amplified the CDR3 region of rearranged TCR beta genes. The Illumina HiSeq System was used to sequence the amplified TCR beta libraries as 87-base-pair reads. The authors' pipeline ran thus. In a later analysis, about 80 million unique TCR beta chains were counted across the 666 repertoires, and about 9.9 million of these chains were shared by at least two donors. A nearest-neighbor algorithm error-corrected the raw reads and collapsed the reads into unique sequences, merging closely related sequences to remove PCR and sequencing errors. V, D and J gene segments were assigned by aligning CDR3 sequences to IMGT reference sequences. Each retained sequence needed at least a six-nucleotide match to both a V gene segment and a J gene segment. A rearrangement counted as productive if the CDR3 had no stop codons and remained in frame with V and J, and every other rearrangement counted as non-productive. Following IMGT convention, CDR3 was defined as the stretch from the second conserved V-encoded cysteine up to the conserved J-encoded phenylalanine. The earlier analysis of roughly 590 of the donors excluded any sequence lacking an unambiguous match to a single V gene segment. In an earlier analysis of almost 600 of the donors, a V segment was called functional when productive rearrangements were above 56.7%, and segregating when the standard deviation between donors exceeded 5%. A statistical classification framework was built to diagnose cytomegalovirus status from the catalog of TCR beta chain sequences. In a later analysis, TCR nucleotide sequences were compared against IMGT/GENE-DB human TR gene sequences so that V and J genes could be assigned. In a later analysis, CDR3 sequences and most-parsimonious VDJ recombination scenarios were assigned using the TCRdist pipeline. A later analysis defined each TCR beta chain by its CDR3 amino acid sequence plus V-gene family, and excluded reads lacking a unique V-gene family. A later analysis removed 592 highly shared, low-generation-probability nucleotide sequences to deal with suspected cross-contamination and a sequencing artifact. For each public chain, a later analysis derived a clonal expansion index from normalized ranks of inferred template counts within each repertoire. In a later analysis, generation probabilities were computed using a VDJ recombination model fitted to out-of-frame rearrangements, and the results were checked against IGoR. In a later analysis, TCR-TCR, TCR-HLA and TCR-CMV co-occurrence was scored with hypergeometric tests, and a repertoire-size bias correction was applied to TCR pairs. False discovery rates were estimated in a later analysis by permuting HLA or CMV assignments 20 times. In a later analysis, co-occurring TCRs were grouped using DBSCAN, and TCRdist sequence similarity was added for clustering within HLA-allele-positive subsets. Repertoires with fewer than 30,000 or more than 120,000 public chains, plus five repertoires with anomalous nucleotide sharing, were excluded from co-occurrence clustering. Entries here come from immuneACCESS through TCRdb and include only in-frame sequences with V and J called. Some clones fail to appear in such tables; in the studies checked, an unresolved V gene covers under half of the shortfall, and the cause of the remainder is unknown. The DNA was the basis for D and trimming; V, J and clone size are from that table. The sample records around 100,000 clones, over 65% of which are singletons. The ten largest clonotypes hold roughly 5% of the sample.

As to this clone: Its antigen is currently not known. Base qualities are not at hand, and no much larger clone is one base apart.

The cohort was made up of 500 to 850 healthy bone marrow donors. At the time of sampling, every cohort member was nominally healthy, though immune exposures that went unrecorded were likely present. The donor tested CMV seropositive and was one of the 289 seropositive cohort members. Every donor gave a peripheral blood sample, and the peripheral blood mononuclear cells from that sample were used for TCR beta sequencing. Genomic DNA extraction from the blood cell samples was performed with the Qiagen DNeasy Blood Extraction Kit. CDR3 length: 13 amino acids, cysteine to phenylalanine. The DNA shown is the 39-base CDR3, in frame from base 1. The germline V gene encodes CDR1 SQVTM and CDR2 ANQGSEA. Trimming takes 7 bases off V and 6 bases off J; junction bases not matched to a gene: 12.

Input material: PBMCs. The V gene is TRBV29-1 and the J gene is TRBJ2-7; 7 bases in the middle match TRBD2. This TCR was sampled from a female donor in good health and CMV-seropositive. The CDR3 is CSGRGVSGTEQYF. Here is the DNA: TGCAGCGGGAGGGGCGTGAGCGGGACCGAGCAGTACTTC.